This is a list of T cell receptor beta chains from one sample in a study of cytotoxic CD8 clonotypes in ibrutinib-treated CLL. The repertoire was sequenced with immunoSEQ multiplex PCR; TCRdb's copy has only in-frame clones and lacks some. The data show 150,000 to 200,000 clones, over 75% seen once. Sample: PBMCs, taken at disease progression, from a patient treated with ibrutinib. Receptors were obtained from a human donor with chronic lymphocytic leukemia. CDR3s include the opening cysteine and the closing phenylalanine or tryptophan. Each record gives: J gene, V gene, CDR3 protein.

TRBJ1-2	TRBV18	CASSPGQSYHTF
TRBJ1-2	TRBV4-1	CASSQGWARLGYGYTF
TRBJ1-2	TRBV28	CASSQTGGAYYGYTF
TRBJ2-7	TRBV30	CAWIPPLGTSASYEQYF
TRBJ1-5	TRBV7-8	CASSLRGLDDWTPQHF
TRBJ2-1	TRBV11-3	CASSWERDNNEQFF
TRBJ1-1	TRBV7-9	CASSLDRSNTEAFF
TRBJ2-1	TRBV27	CASSPLAGGLDEQFF
TRBJ2-3	TRBV6-5	CASRFGGESDTQYF
TRBJ2-3	TRBV5-1	CASSLEARRADTQYF
TRBJ2-2	TRBV19	CASSMWVGNTGELFF
TRBJ2-3	TRBV7-3	CASSFEGASTDTQYF
TRBJ2-1	TRBV5-4	CASSPYDNEQFF
TRBJ2-3	TRBV27	CASSIQSPTDTQYF
TRBJ2-3	TRBV19	CASSIVSMQDTQYF
TRBJ1-4	TRBV7-9	CASSLPAATNEKLFF
TRBJ1-4	TRBV9	CASSVAWRANEKLFF
TRBJ2-6	TRBV5-1	CASSFGGSGANVLTF